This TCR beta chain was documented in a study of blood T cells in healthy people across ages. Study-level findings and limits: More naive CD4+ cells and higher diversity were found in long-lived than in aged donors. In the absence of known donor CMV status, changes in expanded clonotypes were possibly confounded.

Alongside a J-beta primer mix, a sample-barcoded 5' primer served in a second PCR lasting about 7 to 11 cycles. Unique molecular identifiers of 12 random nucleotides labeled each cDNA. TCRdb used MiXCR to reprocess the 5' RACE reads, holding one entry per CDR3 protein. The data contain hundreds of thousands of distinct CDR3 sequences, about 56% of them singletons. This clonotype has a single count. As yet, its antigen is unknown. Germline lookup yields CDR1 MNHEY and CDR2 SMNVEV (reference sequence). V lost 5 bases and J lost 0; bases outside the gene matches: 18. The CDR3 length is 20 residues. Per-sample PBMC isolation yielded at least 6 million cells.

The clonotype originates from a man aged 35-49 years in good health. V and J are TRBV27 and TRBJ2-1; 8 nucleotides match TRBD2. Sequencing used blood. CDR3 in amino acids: CASSPDSGSPLFVSYNEQFF. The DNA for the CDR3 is TGTGCCAGCAGTCCCGACAGCGGGAGCCCCTTGTTCGTCTCCTACAATGAGCAGTTCTTC.